The rows below give T cell receptor beta chains drawn from one sample of a study of blood T cell repertoires in COVID-19. Sequenced by immunoSEQ multiplex PCR; TCRdb stores in-frame clones only, minus some. Of around 200,000 clones listed, approximately 87% are singletons. Specimen: peripheral blood. These receptors were obtained from a woman aged 18 to 35 who had recovered from COVID-19. The CDR3 runs from the conserved cysteine through the conserved F or W. The D gene is left open where the match is weak. The listing skips clone size in some rows; elsewhere it reads once, few, many or a size class.

d_gene	v_gene	len	abundance	j_gene	CDR3aa	CDR3nt
TRBD1	TRBV2	13	.	TRBJ2-7	CASRAGQGHEQYF	TGTGCCAGCAGAGCTGGACAGGGTCACGAGCAGTACTTC
.	TRBV3-1/TRBV3-2	21	.	TRBJ2-2	CASSQDIGIHQRDANTGELFF	TGTGCCAGCAGCCAAGATATCGGGATCCATCAAAGGGATGCGAACACCGGGGAGCTGTTTTTT
TRBD2	TRBV9	16	.	TRBJ2-1	CASSDRSGGPYNEQFF	TGTGCCAGCAGCGACCGATCGGGAGGGCCCTACAATGAGCAGTTCTTC
TRBD2	TRBV24-1	16	.	TRBJ2-3	CATSDPGTSGTDTQYF	TGTGCCACCAGTGACCCCGGGACTAGCGGCACAGATACGCAGTATTTT
.	TRBV12-3/TRBV12-4	13	few	TRBJ1-4	CASSRGSNEKLFF	TGTGCCAGCAGTAGAGGTTCTAATGAAAAACTGTTTTTT
TRBD2	TRBV3-1/TRBV3-2	15	.	TRBJ2-2	CASSRSLAEKGELFF	TGTGCCAGCAGCCGAAGTCTAGCGGAGAAGGGGGAGCTGTTTTTT
.	TRBV27	16	.	TRBJ2-6	CASSFTGPGGANVLTF	TGTGCCAGCAGTTTCACAGGGCCAGGTGGGGCCAACGTCCTGACTTTC
TRBD1	TRBV19	14	.	TRBJ1-2	CASLITGGSYGYTF	TGTGCCAGCCTAATAACAGGGGGCAGCTATGGCTACACCTTC
.	TRBV27	14	few	TRBJ1-1	CASSLPGKYTEAFF	TGTGCCAGCAGTTTACCGGGGAAATACACTGAAGCTTTCTTT
.	TRBV4-2	16	.	TRBJ1-3	CASSPTQGERGNTIYF	TGTGCCAGCAGCCCTACACAGGGCGAGAGGGGAAACACCATATATTTT
.	TRBV18	16	once	TRBJ1-1	CASSPAGKGVNTEAFF	TGTGCCAGCTCACCAGCCGGAAAGGGAGTGAACACTGAAGCTTTCTTT